This TCR beta chain appears in the sequencing data of a study of tumor-infiltrating lymphocytes in glioblastoma multiforme. Germline loops: CDR1 SQVTM, CDR2 ANQGSEA. This CDR3 region has 12 residues. Three nested ARM-PCR rounds with V-beta and C-beta primers built TCRB libraries. TCRB cDNA was made from around 0.47 ug total RNA. In TCRdb, the multiplex PCR reads were re-called with MiXCR into one record per CDR3 protein. The top ten hold around half of the sample, which has almost 15,000 distinct CDR3 sequences, about 69% seen once. This clonotype was seen more than once but under ten times. This chain connects TRBV29-1 to TRBJ2-7, with D perhaps matching TRBD1 (6 bases). This TCR was recovered from a male donor with glioblastoma. Sequencing was carried out using brain tumor tissue. The CDR3 bases are TGCAGTGTCCGGGACAACACCTACGAGCAGTACTTC. Protein: CSVRDNTYEQYF.